A selection of T cell receptor beta chains follows, all from one sample in a study of cytomegalovirus exposure and HLA in healthy donors. Sequencing was performed with immunoSEQ multiplex PCR; in TCRdb, only in-frame clones are kept and a portion is missing. The table includes around 140,000 clones, 80% to 85% detected once. The sample comprised PBMCs. These receptors all come from a woman aged 50 to 60 in good health and CMV-seropositive. Each CDR3 is given with its conserved first and last residue. Fields, in order: CDR3 protein, CDR3 DNA, J gene, D gene, V gene, clone size, CDR3 length. A D gene is named only where the DNA matches it firmly. Clone size appears in some rows only: once, few, many, or a class for an expanded clone.

CASSFGTGVLNEQFF TGTGCCAGCAGCTTCGGGACAGGAGTCCTAAATGAGCAGTTCTTC TRBJ2-1 TRBD1 TRBV5-6 NA 15
CASSLGLAGGRGDTQYF TGTGCCAGCAGCTTAGGGCTAGCGGGAGGGCGAGGAGATACGCAGTATTTT TRBJ2-3 TRBD2 TRBV11-2 NA 17
CAWSQGFFRDTQYF TGTGCCTGGAGTCAGGGATTTTTTAGAGATACGCAGTATTTT TRBJ2-3 NA TRBV30 NA 14
CASSSFSARSGANVLTF TGTGCCAGCAGCTCGTTCAGTGCCCGCTCTGGGGCCAACGTCCTGACTTTC TRBJ2-6 NA TRBV7-3 NA 17
CASTRETDNYGYTF TGTGCCAGCACCCGCGAGACAGATAACTATGGCTACACCTTC TRBJ1-2 NA TRBV2 NA 14
CASSPPGTGNQPQHF TGTGCCAGCTCACCACCGGGGACAGGCAATCAGCCCCAGCATTTT TRBJ1-5 TRBD1 TRBV18 once 15
CSAFAGGGQYF TGCAGTGCTTTCGCAGGGGGCGGGCAGTACTTC TRBJ2-7 TRBD1 TRBV20-1 NA 11
CASSLETGETEAFF TGTGCCAGCAGTTTAGAAACGGGGGAGACTGAAGCTTTCTTT TRBJ1-1 NA TRBV6-1 once 14
CASSFQGDTEAFF TGTGCCAGCAGCTTTCAGGGGGACACTGAAGCTTTCTTT TRBJ1-1 TRBD1 TRBV7-3 NA 13
CASSFPRGTQYF TGTGCCAGCAGTTTCCCCAGGGGGACCCAGTACTTC TRBJ2-5 NA TRBV28 NA 12
CAINFGGNEQFF TGTGCCATCAACTTCGGGGGCAATGAGCAGTTCTTC TRBJ2-1 NA TRBV10-3 NA 12
CASKQGTPNEQYF TGTGCCAGCAAACAAGGGACACCGAATGAGCAGTACTTC TRBJ2-7 NA TRBV2 NA 13
CASSDDRAYASPLHF TGTGCCAGCAGCGACGACAGGGCTTATGCTTCACCCCTCCACTTT TRBJ1-6 TRBD1 TRBV2 NA 15
CASALTGQETQYF TGTGCCAGTGCCCTCACAGGGCAAGAGACCCAGTACTTC TRBJ2-5 NA TRBV19 NA 13
CASQPGHPNTEAFF TGCGCCAGCCAACCAGGGCACCCGAACACTGAAGCTTTCTTT TRBJ1-1 NA TRBV5-1 NA 14
CASSRLWTGAGNQPQHF TGTGCCAGCAGCAGACTCTGGACAGGGGCTGGCAATCAGCCCCAGCATTTT TRBJ1-5 NA TRBV21-1 NA 17
CASSLRDRGEETQYF TGTGCCAGCAGTCTCCGGGACAGGGGAGAGGAGACCCAGTACTTC TRBJ2-5 TRBD1 TRBV27 NA 15
CASSAGGEAGQPQHF TGCGCCAGCAGCGCGGGGGGGGAAGCGGGGCAGCCCCAGCATTTT TRBJ1-5 NA TRBV5-1 few 15
CASSLGSVHEQFF TGTGCCAGCAGTTTAGGTAGTGTCCATGAGCAGTTCTTC TRBJ2-1 NA TRBV27 few 13
CASSQWTANTEAFF TGTGCCAGCAGTCAATGGACAGCTAACACTGAAGCTTTCTTT TRBJ1-1 NA TRBV6-5 NA 14